A selection of T cell receptor beta chains follows, all from one sample in a study of molecular identifiers for immune sequencing clone quantification. MiXCR, run by TCRdb on the PCR reads, gives a single entry per CDR3 protein. The sample yields hundreds of thousands of distinct CDR3 sequences, about 25% seen once. Sequencing was performed on naive CD8+ T cells from blood, with Jurkat cell RNA spiked in. Every receptor here comes from a human donor in good health. Some libraries in this study had Jurkat cell RNA spiked in. Each CDR3 is given with its conserved first and last residue. D genes are given only for firm matches. For some rows the clone size is stated as once, few or many, or as a class when expanded; others skip it.

few | TRBV4-3 | NA | CVSSQDCGSSGNTIYF
many | TRBV4-3 | NA | CASSQDSQPTGWGTEAFF
many | TRBV6-5 | NA | CASGDGAYYEQYF
NA | TRBV5-6 | NA | CASARVGALLETQYF
NA | TRBV6-2/TRBV6-3 | NA | CASSFGTAYTEAFF
NA | TRBV11-2 | NA | CASSLMTIINTEAFF
NA | TRBV3-1 | NA | CASSHATNYGYTF
few | TRBV20-1 | NA | CSARDRVSSNSPLHF
few | TRBV20-1 | NA | CSARDQSVEVQDWENAVEKLFF
many | TRBV7-9 | TRBD2 | CASSPRTSDKDTQYF
many | TRBV7-2 | NA | CASSALGQPQHF
NA | TRBV11-3 | NA | CASSTRSNNEQFF
few | TRBV30 | NA | CAWSTGSSYNEQFF
NA | TRBV20-1 | TRBD1 | CSARARDSYEQYF
NA | TRBV6-5 | NA | CASSQEGATEASF
few | TRBV2 | NA | CASEGGTFTGELFF
many | TRBV28 | TRBD1 | CASSPRQGSYEQYF
many | TRBV7-2 | TRBD1 | CASSPWTGRSTDTQYF
many | TRBV7-2 | TRBD2 | CASSLATGRYEQYF
many | TRBV3-1 | TRBD1 | CASSQDRQGASTEAFF
many | TRBV24-1 | NA | CATSDVWREDSTDTQYF
few | TRBV9 | TRBD2 | CASSVGGAGESYEQYF
many | TRBV6-5 | NA | CASSYADGYEQYF
many | TRBV7-9 | TRBD1 | CASSLVGQAEDTGELFF
many | TRBV5-1 | TRBD1 | CASSFGQGAVIPTDTQYF
NA | TRBV6-2/TRBV6-3 | NA | CARSSNSAQYF
few | TRBV20-1 | NA | CSARGLLGDTEAFF
NA | TRBV27 | NA | CASSPGFSSYHEQFF
NA | TRBV4-2 | NA | CASSQDSVRGLNSPLHF